In this sample, the clone carrying this TCR beta chain turned up many times. The sample originates from a study of regulatory T cells in long-lasting Graves disease. As for the study in general: Graves' patients who were just diagnosed had used antithyroid drugs for under 3 months.

Indicated time point: newly diagnosed GD, antithyroid drugs for less than 3 months. The authors made the TCR library using RNA they extracted from PBMCs. Each of the patients was recruited from an endocrinology department situated in Xi'an, China. Nine milliliters of peripheral blood went into EDTA tubes. Assembly of TCR beta libraries relied on iRepertoire HTBI primers together with Arm-PCR of CDR3 regions. TCRdb reprocessed the multiplex PCR reads via MiXCR and lists one record per CDR3 protein. The sample consists of about 400,000 distinct CDR3 sequences, about 16% of them appearing once. Germline assignment: CDR1 PRHDT and CDR2 FYEKMQ (reference sequence). This CDR3 comprises 15 residues. V lost 5 bases, J lost 3 bases, and 17 bases lay in between.

This rearrangement joins TRBV13 to TRBJ2-7, with D maybe TRBD1 (6 bases). The source is a female donor with Graves disease. The sequenced sample was peripheral blood mononuclear cells (PBMCs), obtained at new diagnosis, from a patient treated with antithyroid drugs. CDR3 bases: TGTGCCAGCAGCCAAGCTGAGGGGGATCTCTACGAGCAGTACTTC. It specifies CASSQAEGDLYEQYF.